The rows below give T cell receptor beta chains drawn from one sample of a study of shared clonotypes between healthy human individuals. Method: immunoSEQ multiplex PCR; TCRdb's copy keeps in-frame clones and lacks some. Of around 550,000 clones listed, approximately 95% are singletons. The sequenced sample consisted of naive CD8+ T cells sorted from blood. Receptors were obtained from a woman aged 25-40 years in good health. CDR3s include the opening cysteine and the closing phenylalanine or tryptophan.

>TRBV5-1|TRBJ2-7
CAIGRTSDPMGKEQYF
>TRBV15|TRBJ1-5
CATSRDRFKVTDNQPQHF
>TRBV4-1|TRBJ2-7
CASSQDGENYEQYF
>TRBV28|TRBJ2-7
CASSPRTSGYEQYF
>TRBV2|TRBJ1-2
CASSYRDGYTF
>TRBV19|TRBJ2-7
CASSRDRDHEQYF
>TRBV27|TRBJ2-7
CASSLQPSSSLEQYF
>TRBV9|TRBJ2-3
CASSVGGSTDTQYF
>TRBV30|TRBJ2-7
CAWSRQDSYEQYF
>TRBV19|TRBJ2-3
CASSILTGNNPDTQYF
>TRBV21-1|TRBJ1-2
CASSKTPNTGAGYGYTF
>TRBV6-5|TRBJ2-3
CASSYREGLDTQYF
>TRBV2|TRBJ1-1
CASRVATEAFF
>TRBV6-1|TRBJ2-7
CASSVPLTFYEQYF
>TRBV18|TRBJ2-7
CASSPARDGTYEQYF
>TRBV2|TRBJ2-1
CASSVGGSYNEQFF
>TRBV4-1|TRBJ2-2
CASSPRLAGGTGELFF
>TRBV6-6|TRBJ2-6
CASISPTGAGANVLTF
>TRBV2|TRBJ2-7
CASSELGGRSYEQYF
>TRBV6-1|TRBJ1-2
CASSELGWGSSYGYTF
>TRBV13|TRBJ2-5
CASSLGGARGETQYF
>TRBV28|TRBJ2-7
CASRGVSYEQYF
>TRBV18|TRBJ1-2
CASSPGTGVGYTF
>TRBV7-9|TRBJ2-5
CASSSYTDGTGETQYF